The present T cell receptor beta chain was sequenced within a study of blood T cell repertoires in COVID-19. Original processing notes: Reference gene primer amplification in the assay estimated nucleated cell counts. The repertoire was sequenced with immunoSEQ multiplex PCR; TCRdb's copy has only in-frame clones and lacks some. That table furnishes V, J and clone size, whereas the DNA furnished D and trimming. Of about 49,000 clones in the sample, about 87% are singletons; the top ten hold over 10%. CDR3 size: 15 residues. The germline CDR1 and CDR2 sequences are SGHRS and YFSETQ. Trimming at V came to 4 bases and at J to 2 bases, leaving 5 bases not matched to a gene.

This clonotype originated in a man older than 75 with acute or convalescent COVID-19. Sequenced: peripheral blood. The V gene is TRBV5-1, the J gene TRBJ2-3; 9 bases align to TRBD1. Here the CDR3 reads CASSGGQGATDTQYF. Here the CDR3 DNA reads TGCGCCAGCAGCGGGGGACAGGGTGCCACAGATACGCAGTATTTT.